The next 29 T cell receptor beta chains were all read from a single sample in a study of blood T cell repertoires in COVID-19. TCRdb keeps only in-frame clones here, not all; method: immunoSEQ multiplex PCR. Among 250,000 to 350,000 clones listed, 87% were seen once. Sequenced: PBMCs or T cells enriched from blood (not recorded which). These receptors originate from a woman under 40 who had recovered from COVID-19.

The chain joins TRBV6-1 to TRBJ1-5; D is undetermined. V shed 1 base and J shed 9 bases, with 13 bases lying between them. Germline-derived CDR1 and CDR2 are MNHNS and SASEGT. This CDR3 region has 14 residues. The CDR3 nucleotides read TGTGCCAGCAGTGAAGGGTACCAACTCGGGCCCCAGCATTTT. This gives the protein CASSEGYQLGPQHF.

The J gene is TRBJ1-1, the V gene TRBV30, with D maybe TRBD1 (6 bases). Germline lookup yields CDR1 GTSNPN and CDR2 SVGIG (reference sequence). V was shortened by 5 bases and J by 1 base, with 11 bases between the two germline ends. The CDR3 sequence is 13 residues long. The CDR3 reads CAWVGQSNTEAFF. CDR3 nucleotide sequence: TGTGCCTGGGTAGGACAGTCGAACACTGAAGCTTTCTTT. The full variable domain, its missing parts supplied by reference TRBV30 and TRBJ1-1, is SQTIHQWPATLVQPVGSPLSLECTVEGTSNPNLYWYRQAAGRGLQLLFYSVGIGQISSEVPQNLSASRPQDRQFILSSKKLLLSDSGFYLCAWVGQSNTEAFFGQGTRLTVV.

This clone was observed a few times. This chain joins TRBV15 and TRBJ2-7; 11 bases align to TRBD2. V lost 0 bases, J lost 6 bases, and 7 bases stayed unmatched. CDR1 is LNHNV and CDR2 is YYDKDF in the germline V gene (reference sequence). The CDR3 sequence is 16 residues long. The CDR3 nucleotides are TGTGCCACCAGCAGAGATTCGGCTAGCGGGGGGTTCGAGCAGTACTTC. Translating it yields CATSRDSASGGFEQYF.

The rearrangement links TRBV19 to TRBJ1-2, with D unclear. Germline assignment: CDR1 LNHDA and CDR2 SQIVND (reference sequence). The CDR3 is 12 residues long. Trimming left V 5 bases short and J 0 bases short, with 4 bases between. The DNA of the CDR3 is TGTGCCAGTAGTGTAACTAACTATGGCTACACCTTC. It codes for CASSVTNYGYTF. Using reference TRBV19 and TRBJ1-2 for the parts outside the CDR3, the full variable domain is DGGITQSPKYLFRKEGQNVTLSCEQNLNHDAMYWYRQDPGQGLRLIYYSQIVNDFQKGDIAEGYSVSREKKESFPLTVTSAQKNPTAFYLCASSVTNYGYTFGSGTRLTVV.

This clone was picked up one time. The genes are TRBV7-8 and TRBJ1-5, with TRBD1 as a possible D gene (6 bases). The CDR3 contains 14 residues. Per germline, CDR1 SGHVS and CDR2 FQNEAQ. Trimming pared 5 bases from V and 6 bases from J, leaving 14 bases between. In DNA form, the CDR3 reads TGTGCCAGCAGCCCCGGGGGGGCCCTTCAGCCCCAGCATTTT. Its protein is CASSPGGALQPQHF.

The chain links TRBV19 to TRBJ2-1, with 10 bases that match TRBD2. The germline CDR1 and CDR2 sequences are LNHDA and SQIVND (reference sequence). The CDR3 loop spans 15 amino acids. The junction had 8 bases not matched to a gene; V was cut back by 7 bases and J by 5 bases. The CDR3 sequence: CASTLLGLADNEQFF. The CDR3, as DNA: TGTGCCAGTACACTTCTAGGACTAGCGGACAATGAGCAGTTCTTC.

There are a few counts of this clone. The chain uses TRBV9 and TRBJ2-1; 8 positions match TRBD2. J gave up 6 bases and V 0 bases, and 5 bases lay outside the gene matches. This CDR3 is 15 amino acids long. The germline V gene encodes CDR1 SGDLS and CDR2 YYNGEE. CDR3 DNA sequence: TGTGCCAGCAGCGTAGGAATTACTAGCGGCAATGAGCAGTTCTTC. Protein: CASSVGITSGNEQFF.

Only one count was recorded for this clone. The chain combines TRBV27 with TRBJ1-5, with TRBD1 as a possible D gene (6 bases). CDR3 length equals 15 residues. V was clipped by 8 bases and J by 3 bases, with 17 bases between them. From germline, CDR1 is MNHEY and CDR2 SMNVEV (reference sequence). The CDR3 nucleotides read TGTGCCAGCGGTGCCGTCCAGGGGACCAATCAGCCCCAGCATTTT. Protein: CASGAVQGTNQPQHF.

The chain recombines TRBV5-1 with TRBJ2-3; TRBD1 aligns across 12 bases. Per the germline V gene, CDR1 is SGHRS and CDR2 is YFSETQ. The CDR3 contains 16 residues. Trimming at V came to 4 bases and at J to 2 bases, leaving 5 bases not matched to a gene. The CDR3 DNA sequence: TGCGCCAGCAGCGAATGGGACAGGGGGCTCACAGATACGCAGTATTTT. It yields the protein CASSEWDRGLTDTQYF.

To note about this clone: Other DNA sequences from this sample encode an identical CDR3 as well. The chain has TRBV30 and TRBJ1-3; D possibly corresponds to TRBD1 (5 bases). Germline V gene data show CDR1 as GTSNPN and CDR2 as SVGIG (reference sequence). This CDR3 has 16 residues. The V end was cut by 0 bases, the J end by 1 base, with 13 bases between. The CDR3 DNA is TGTGCCTGGAGTGTACCCGGGGGTATATCTGGAAACACCATATATTTT. Encoded protein: CAWSVPGGISGNTIYF.

This chain joins TRBV2 and TRBJ2-5; the D is unclear. Germline V gene sequence: CDR1 SNHLY, CDR2 FYNNEI. The CDR3 length is 12 residues. Between the trimmed V and J ends, which lost 3 bases and 4 bases, there was a span of 6 bases. This chain's CDR3 is CASSDPRETQYF. CDR3 coding DNA: TGTGCCAGCAGTGACCCCCGAGAGACCCAGTACTTC.

The chain is built from TRBV4-3 and TRBJ1-1; D is uncertain. Germline V gives CDR1 LGHNA, CDR2 YSLEER. Trimming removed 0 bases at V and 4 bases at J, with 6 bases between. The CDR3 is 13 amino acids. This CDR3 is CASSQEVSTEAFF. CDR3 coding DNA: TGCGCCAGCAGCCAAGAGGTGAGCACTGAAGCTTTCTTT.

This clone was seen only a few times. The chain joins TRBV19 to TRBJ1-5, with D possibly matching TRBD1 (6 bases). CDR1 is LNHDA and CDR2 is SQIVND in the germline V gene (reference sequence). V dropped 0 bases and J dropped 7 bases, with 13 bases sitting between them. The CDR3 consists of 15 residues. CDR3 nucleotide sequence: TGTGCCAGTAGTATAGATGGGGGCGACGGGCAGCCCCAGCATTTT. Its protein product is CASSIDGGDGQPQHF.

The gene calls are TRBV11-2 and TRBJ1-2; the D gene is possibly TRBD1 (6 bases). The germline gives CDR1 SGHAT, CDR2 FQNNGV. CDR3 length equals 14 residues. Trimming left V 5 bases short and J 7 bases short, with 17 bases between. The CDR3 DNA follows: TGTGCCAGCAGCCCAACCCCACAGGGTGGTGGCTACACCTTC. Translated: CASSPTPQGGGYTF.

This chain links TRBV5-1 with TRBJ2-2; D gene ambiguous. The length of the CDR3 is 15 residues. V dropped 2 bases and J dropped 1 base, with 9 bases sitting between them. CDR1 and CDR2 (germline): SGHRS, YFSETQ. CDR3: CASSFDTQNTGELFF. The CDR3 DNA reads TGCGCCAGCAGCTTCGACACCCAGAACACCGGGGAGCTGTTTTTT.

The chain couples TRBV11-2 to TRBJ1-4; 10 positions agree with TRBD1. From germline, CDR1 is SGHAT and CDR2 FQNNGV. J gave up 6 bases and V 5 bases, and 3 bases lay outside the gene matches. The length of the CDR3 is 14 residues. CDR3 sequence: CASSPTGGYEKLFF. The CDR3 DNA is TGTGCCAGCAGCCCGACAGGGGGCTATGAAAAACTGTTTTTT.

The table lists this clone with a few counts. This chain connects TRBV18 to TRBJ1-1, with 7 bases matching TRBD1. The trim removed 3 bases at V and 4 bases at J, leaving 8 bases unmatched. The CDR3 is 15 residues long. Germline CDR1 is KGHSH and CDR2 is LQKENI. In DNA, the CDR3 is TGTGCCAGCTCACCGGGTCTGGACAGGCCCACTGAAGCTTTCTTT. This encodes CASSPGLDRPTEAFF.

The chain joins TRBV5-1 to TRBJ2-5; tentative D call: TRBD2 (6 bases). Germline CDR1 reads SGHRS; CDR2 reads YFSETQ. The CDR3 sequence is 15 residues long. The V end lost 4 bases, the J end lost 0 bases, and 13 bases lay between the germline ends. The CDR3 protein is CASSPGGEDQETQYF. DNA of the CDR3: TGCGCCAGCAGCCCAGGAGGGGAAGACCAAGAGACCCAGTACTTC.

Details on this clone: The sample holds other DNA sequences that translate to the same CDR3. The chain employs TRBV9 and TRBJ2-5; 9 positions match TRBD2. The germline CDR1 and CDR2 sequences are SGDLS and YYNGEE. The trim removed 4 bases at V and 5 bases at J, leaving 6 bases unmatched. The CDR3 spans 14 residues. Here the CDR3 reads CASSPGLARETQYF. The DNA of the CDR3 is TGTGCCAGCAGCCCCGGACTAGCGAGGGAGACCCAGTACTTC.

The chain links TRBV5-6 to TRBJ2-7, with 9 bases identical to TRBD2. The germline CDR1 and CDR2 sequences are SGHDT and YYEEEE. V gave up 4 bases and J gave up 3 bases; unmatched junction bases: 11. The CDR3 contains 16 residues. CDR3 DNA: TGTGCCAGCAGCCCCCCGGGAGCGGGGGGTTTCTACGAGCAGTACTTC. This gives the protein CASSPPGAGGFYEQYF.

The chain uses TRBV6-5 and TRBJ1-1, with no clear D. The CDR3 is 14 amino acids. The germline V gene encodes CDR1 MNHEY and CDR2 SVGAGI. Trimming pared 7 bases from V and 1 base from J, leaving 13 bases between. The CDR3 loop reads CASTAPTKNTEAFF. Written as DNA, the CDR3 is TGTGCCAGCACCGCACCCACAAAGAACACTGAAGCTTTCTTT.

This clone was seen a few times. V usage is TRBV25-1 and J usage is TRBJ1-5; D is unresolved. CDR3 length: 13 residues. Germline values: CDR1 MGHDK, CDR2 SYGVNS. Trimming removed 0 bases at V and 5 bases at J, with 5 bases between. In DNA, the CDR3 is TGTGCCAGCAGTGAATATGGAGATCAGCCCCAGCATTTT. Amino acid sequence: CASSEYGDQPQHF.

The chain uses TRBV10-3 and TRBJ1-1; 7 nucleotides align to TRBD1. Trimming cost V 6 bases and J 4 bases; bases outside gene matches: 5. Germline assignment: CDR1 ENHRY and CDR2 SYGVKD. The CDR3 has 13 amino acids. The DNA of the CDR3 is TGTGCCATCAGACCAACAGGGGTCACTGAAGCTTTCTTT. It yields the protein CAIRPTGVTEAFF.

The V call is TRBV24-1, the J call TRBJ2-1; 8 bases align to TRBD1. Germline CDR1 KGHDR, CDR2 SFDVKD. V lost 9 bases and J lost 2; bases outside the gene matches: 2. CDR3 size: 13 residues. The CDR3 nucleotides are TGTGCCACCTCAGGGGGCGCCTACAATGAGCAGTTCTTC. Its protein product is CATSGGAYNEQFF.

The rearrangement joins TRBV19 to TRBJ2-7, with D unclear. Germline CDR1 is LNHDA and CDR2 is SQIVND (reference sequence). V shed 7 bases and J shed 0 bases, with 16 bases lying between them. CDR3 length: 15 amino acids. The CDR3 sequence: CASKSGQANSYEQYF. In nucleotides, the CDR3 is TGTGCCAGTAAGAGTGGGCAGGCGAACTCCTACGAGCAGTACTTC.

This clone has a single count. CDR3 residues: CASRDDSEKLFF. The DNA of the CDR3 is TGTGCCAGCAGAGACGACAGCGAAAAACTGTTTTTT. The rearrangement links TRBV2 to TRBJ1-4, with a tentative D call TRBD1 (5 bases). The CDR3 totals 12 residues. Trimming removed 6 bases at V and 8 bases at J, with 10 bases between. In germline, CDR1 is SNHLY, CDR2 FYNNEI. The complete variable domain, with remaining parts taken from reference TRBV2 and TRBJ1-4, reads EPEVTQTPSHQVTQMGQEVILRCVPISNHLYFYWYRQILGQKVEFLVSFYNNEISEKSEIFDDQFSVERPDGSNFTLKIRSTKLEDSAMYFCASRDDSEKLFFGSGTQLSVL.

This chain uses TRBV5-1 with TRBJ1-4; D gene unclear. V lost 1 base to trimming and J lost 6 bases, with 13 bases between them. Looked up from germline, CDR1 is SGHRS and CDR2 is YFSETQ. The length of the CDR3 is 15 residues. CDR3 nucleotide sequence: TGCGCCAGCAGCTTGTCATTCACCTCGGATGAAAAACTGTTTTTT. Translating gives CASSLSFTSDEKLFF. The variable domain in full, with the rest retrieved from reference TRBV5-1 and TRBJ1-4, is KAGVTQTPRYLIKTRGQQVTLSCSPISGHRSVSWYQQTPGQGLQFLFEYFSETQRNKGNFPGRFSGRQFSNSRSEMNVSTLELGDSALYLCASSLSFTSDEKLFFGSGTQLSVL.

This rearrangement joins TRBV7-3 to TRBJ1-6, with TRBD1 as a possible D gene (6 bases). The length of the CDR3 is 13 residues. Germline CDR1 SGHTA, CDR2 FQGTGA. V lost 3 bases to trimming and J lost 9 bases, with 9 bases between them. The chain's CDR3 is CASSLGTISPLHF. CDR3 DNA: TGTGCCAGCAGCTTGGGGACAATTTCACCCCTCCACTTT.

The rearrangement links TRBV30 to TRBJ2-7; D remains unclear. In germline, CDR1 is GTSNPN, CDR2 SVGIG (reference sequence). Deletions cut 3 bases from V and 3 bases from J, with 18 bases between. This CDR3 has 15 amino acids. The chain's CDR3 is CAWSLGRPKDYEQYF. Here the CDR3 DNA reads TGTGCCTGGAGCCTAGGCCGGCCAAAAGACTACGAGCAGTACTTC.